A single sample gave rise to the 22 T cell receptor beta chains below, sequenced in a study of T-cell reconstitution after alpha-beta-depleted transplantation in children. The TCRbeta library was prepared with unique molecular identifiers. MiXCR was run by TCRdb on the PCR reads, yielding one entry per CDR3 protein. This sample has some 240,000 distinct CDR3 sequences, with 12% found just once. Sequencing used PBMCs from the stem cell graft donor, obtained from the stem cell graft. The receptor set was obtained from a human donor who donated a stem cell graft to a child with acute lymphoblastic leukemia.

This clonotype was detected ten times or more. This chain joins TRBV10-3 and TRBJ2-2; the D is unclear. This CDR3 has 13 amino acids. CDR1 is ENHRY and CDR2 is SYGVKD in the germline V gene. The ends were cut back, 2 bases at V and 6 bases at J, with 7 bases in the middle. The CDR3: CAISERTAGELFF. CDR3 in DNA: TGTGCCATCAGTGAGCGGACGGCCGGGGAGCTGTTTTTT.

This clonotype showed up many times. The chain is built from TRBV5-1 and TRBJ2-1; no definite D call. This CDR3 region has 14 residues. Germline V gene sequence: CDR1 SGHRS, CDR2 YFSETQ. V lost 4 bases and J lost 6, with 14 bases in between. CDR3 region: CASSPGYPANEQFF. CDR3 nucleotide sequence: TGCGCCAGCAGCCCTGGCTATCCTGCCAATGAGCAGTTCTTC.

The chain employs TRBV20-1 and TRBJ2-7, with D possibly matching TRBD2 (5 bases). Trimming removed 3 bases at V and 5 bases at J, with 11 bases between. Germline V CDR1 and CDR2: DFQATT, SNEGSKA (reference sequence). The CDR3 contains 12 residues. CDR3 nucleotides: TGCAGTGCTAGGGCCCCGGGAAACGAGCAGTACTTC. This codes for CSARAPGNEQYF.

In its sample, this clonotype was seen many times. This rearrangement joins TRBV9 to TRBJ2-3, with a weak D call TRBD2 (6 bases). Trimming pared 3 bases from V and 0 bases from J, leaving 11 bases between. The CDR3 is 15 residues long. The germline V gene has CDR1 SGDLS and CDR2 YYNGEE. The CDR3 nucleotides are TGTGCCAGCAGCGCCTCCGGGACTAGCACAGATACGCAGTATTTT. This sequence encodes CASSASGTSTDTQYF.

This clonotype was observed a handful of times. The chain couples TRBV12-3 or TRBV12-4 to TRBJ2-3; 9 bases are shared with TRBD2. Trimming took 6 bases from V and 4 from J; bases not matched to a gene: 8. This CDR3 comprises 15 residues. As DNA, the CDR3 is TGTGCCAGCAGATGGACTAGCGATCCCCCAGATACGCAGTATTTT. This translates into CASRWTSDPPDTQYF.

This clonotype was seen only a few times. The chain carries TRBV18 and TRBJ1-4, with 7 bases that match TRBD1. The CDR3 spans 15 residues. With 5 bases clipped from V and 5 bases from J, the junction kept 8 bases outside the gene matches. Germline V gene data show CDR1 as KGHSH and CDR2 as LQKENI. In nucleotides, the CDR3 is TGTGCCAGCTCAAGACTAACAGGGGTCAATGAAAAACTGTTTTTT. It specifies CASSRLTGVNEKLFF. Supplemented by reference TRBV18 and TRBJ1-4, the full variable domain reads NAGVMQNPRHLVRRRGQEARLRCSPMKGHSHVYWYRQLPEEGLKFMVYLQKENIIDESGMPKERFSAEFPKEGPSILRIQQVVRGDSAAYFCASSRLTGVNEKLFFGSGTQLSVL.

In nucleotides, the CDR3 is TGTGCCAGCAGACGCGGACAGGGAAGCACAGATACGCAGTATTTT. Translating gives CASRRGQGSTDTQYF. This chain uses TRBV6-2 or TRBV6-3 with TRBJ2-3; 8 bases agree with TRBD1. This CDR3 comprises 15 residues. V trimming: 6 bases; J trimming: 0 bases; junction bases outside the gene matches: 5. The germline CDR1 and CDR2 sequences are MNHEY and SVGEGT.

A remark on this clonotype: This may be a read error, as it is one base from a much larger clone. The V gene is TRBV5-1, the J gene TRBJ2-5; tentative D call: TRBD1 (6 bases). Per germline, CDR1 SGHRS and CDR2 YFSETQ. The CDR3 is 14 amino acids. The CDR3 DNA follows: TGCGCCAGCAGCTTGGACGGACAGAAAGAGACCAAGTACTTC. Its translation is CASSLDGQKETKYF.

The sample holds many counts of this clonotype. This chain joins TRBV7-2 and TRBJ2-2; D is possibly TRBD2 (7 bases). Germline values: CDR1 SGHTA, CDR2 FQGNSA. This CDR3 spans 17 amino acids. The V gene lost 5 bases and the J gene lost 5 bases, with 21 bases spanning the gap. In nucleotides, the CDR3 is TGTGCCAGCAGCCCTAGGGGCGGGGGCAGGAAGACCGGGGAGCTGTTTTTT. It yields the protein CASSPRGGGRKTGELFF.

This clonotype has a count of ten or more. This chain uses TRBV9 with TRBJ2-7; D gene uncertain. This CDR3 is 13 amino acids long. Trimming left V 4 bases short and J 5 bases short, with 13 bases between. Germline assignment: CDR1 SGDLS and CDR2 YYNGEE. DNA of the CDR3: TGTGCCAGCAGCCCGTCTGGGCTGGACGAGCAGTACTTC. Residues: CASSPSGLDEQYF.

This clonotype has just a few counts. This rearrangement joins TRBV4-3 to TRBJ2-7; TRBD2 matches at 11 bases. V was pared by 0 bases and J by 6 bases, with 4 bases of the junction left unmatched. The CDR3 length is 15 residues. From germline, CDR1 is LGHNA and CDR2 YSLEER. The CDR3 reads CASSQEELAGAEQYF. Written as DNA, the CDR3 is TGCGCCAGCAGCCAAGAGGAACTAGCGGGAGCCGAGCAGTACTTC.

Worth noting for this clonotype: This may be a read error, as it is one base from a much larger clone. V and J are TRBV19 and TRBJ2-6; TRBD2 aligns across 8 bases. The germline gives CDR1 LNHDA, CDR2 SQIVND (reference sequence). The CDR3 runs 17 residues. The CDR3 DNA follows: TGTGCCAGTAGTATAGCGGGAGGGTACTCTGGGGCCAACGGCCTGACTTTC. Protein: CASSIAGGYSGANGLTF.

This clonotype was observed at least ten times. The gene calls are TRBV6-2 or TRBV6-3 and TRBJ1-2; weak D call: TRBD1 (5 bases). The CDR3 has 14 amino acids. V was pared by 8 bases and J by 5 bases, with 18 bases between. CDR1 is MNHEY and CDR2 is SVGEGT in the germline V gene. Written as DNA, the CDR3 is TGTGCCAGCTCCGGACCGGGACCTCGGTATGGCTACACCTTC. It is translated as CASSGPGPRYGYTF.

This clonotype was counted at least ten times. This sequence joins TRBV7-2 and TRBJ2-2, with D hard to call. V was pared by 1 base and J by 5 bases, with 5 bases between. This CDR3 region has 13 residues. From germline, CDR1 is SGHTA and CDR2 FQGNSA. CDR3: CASSLDGTGELFF. In DNA, the CDR3 is TGTGCCAGCAGCTTAGACGGGACCGGGGAGCTGTTTTTT.

This clonotype was observed at least ten times. V usage is TRBV28 and J usage is TRBJ2-4; no clear D. The CDR3 has 14 amino acids. V lost 4 bases to trimming and J lost 0 bases, with 7 bases between them. The V gene's germline CDR1 is MDHEN and CDR2 SYDVKM. CDR3 nucleotides: TGTGCCAGCAGTTCCTTTCTAGCCAAAAACATTCAGTACTTC. Residues: CASSSFLAKNIQYF. Together with reference TRBV28 and TRBJ2-4, the CDR3 gives the full variable domain: DVKVTQSSRYLVKRTGEKVFLECVQDMDHENMFWYRQDPGLGLRLIYFSYDVKMKEKGDIPEGYSVSREKKERFSLILESASTNQTSMYLCASSSFLAKNIQYFGAGTRLSVL.

This clonotype has a count of ten or more. The chain is built from TRBV6-1 and TRBJ1-2; 10 nucleotides agree with TRBD1. This CDR3 has 14 amino acids. The germline CDR1 and CDR2 sequences are MNHNS and SASEGT. V lost 6 bases to trimming and J lost 7 bases; unmatched junction nucleotides: 8. The CDR3 DNA is TGTGCCAGCAGCCGTGGACAGGGGGTCTTTGGCTACACCTTC. Translation gives CASSRGQGVFGYTF.

This clonotype showed up many times. The chain links TRBV4-2 to TRBJ1-2, with D possibly matching TRBD1 (5 bases). CDR3 length: 12 amino acids. From germline, CDR1 is LGHNA and CDR2 YNFKEQ. The V gene lost 10 bases and the J gene lost 4 bases, with 13 bases spanning the gap. DNA of the CDR3: TGTGCCACGTACAGGACCCCCTATGGCTACACCTTC. Amino acid sequence: CATYRTPYGYTF.

This clonotype was seen many times. The chain carries TRBV20-1 and TRBJ1-4, with D unclear. CDR3 length: 12 amino acids. Germline loops: CDR1 DFQATT, CDR2 SNEGSKA (reference sequence). V shed 3 bases and J shed 8 bases, with 10 bases lying between them. The CDR3 reads CSASKFGEKLFF. The CDR3 coding sequence is TGCAGTGCTAGTAAATTTGGGGAAAAACTGTTTTTT.

This clonotype has ten or more counts. The chain carries TRBV20-1 and TRBJ2-2, with D unresolved. With 3 bases removed from V and 1 base from J, the gap between germline ends came to 6 bases. CDR3 length equals 13 residues. Germline V CDR1 and CDR2: DFQATT, SNEGSKA (reference sequence). The CDR3 nucleotides are TGCAGTGCTAGGGGGTTGAACACCGGGGAGCTGTTTTTT. It translates to CSARGLNTGELFF.

The sample holds many counts of this clonotype. The junction departs from the called germline gene at one end, perhaps through a read error. The genes are TRBV27 and TRBJ1-1; perhaps TRBD1 as D (5 bases). CDR3 length: 13 residues. CDR1 is MNHEY and CDR2 is SMNVEV in the germline V gene (reference sequence). Here the CDR3 DNA reads TGTGCCAGCTACGTCTCAGGGAACCCTGAAGCTTTCTTT. This codes for CASYVSGNPEAFF.

This clonotype has ten or more counts. The chain has TRBV6-4 and TRBJ2-2; D is perhaps TRBD1 or TRBD2 (7 bases each). Germline-derived CDR1 and CDR2 are MRHNA and SNTAGT. The CDR3 consists of 14 residues. Trimming left V 3 bases short and J 7 bases short, with 12 bases between. For the CDR3, the DNA is TGTGCCAGCAGTGAAGCGGGACAGTACGGGGAGCTGTTTTTT. It specifies CASSEAGQYGELFF.

This clonotype was found many times. The chain uses TRBV25-1 and TRBJ2-3; D gene unclear. V was clipped by 8 bases and J by 6 bases, with 15 bases between them. Germline CDR1 MGHDK, CDR2 SYGVNS. The CDR3 extends over 13 amino acids. Here the CDR3 reads CASWEPWRDTQYF. CDR3 DNA sequence: TGTGCCAGCTGGGAACCGTGGCGGGATACGCAGTATTTT.